A single sample is the source of the 23 T cell receptor beta chains below, sequenced in a study of blood T cell repertoires in COVID-19. Profiled with immunoSEQ multiplex PCR; TCRdb holds only in-frame clones, not every one. The data contain about 160,000 clones, more than 75% of them singletons. Sequenced input: PBMCs or T cells enriched from blood (not recorded which). These receptors all come from a woman aged 45 to 65 who had recovered from COVID-19.

The chain couples TRBV7-2 to TRBJ2-7; D remains ambiguous. This CDR3 is 12 amino acids long. V lost 2 bases and J lost 3, with 5 bases in between. The germline V gene encodes CDR1 SGHTA and CDR2 FQGNSA. The CDR3 bases are TGTGCCAGCAGCTTACCCCACTACGAGCAGTACTTC. Translation gives CASSLPHYEQYF.

This clone appeared a single time. V gene TRBV10-3 combines with J gene TRBJ2-1; 10 bases line up with TRBD2. Germline CDR1 ENHRY, CDR2 SYGVKD. J gave up 7 bases and V 8 bases, and 11 bases lay outside the gene matches. The CDR3 is 15 amino acids. CDR3 sequence reads: CAIEGERGGHNEQFF. The CDR3 DNA sequence: TGTGCCATCGAGGGGGAGCGGGGGGGCCATAATGAGCAGTTCTTC.

This chain joins TRBV7-9 and TRBJ1-6, with D possibly being TRBD1 (5 bases). Germline-derived CDR1 and CDR2 are SEHNR and FQNEAQ (reference sequence). V was clipped by 4 bases and J by 7 bases, with 23 bases between them. The CDR3 extends over 18 amino acids. CDR3 nucleotide sequence: TGTGCCAGCAGCTCCAGTCGGGCGGGGGGATATGGGAATTCACCCCTCCACTTT. Translation: CASSSSRAGGYGNSPLHF. Looking up the rest from reference TRBV7-9 and TRBJ1-6 gives the full variable domain: DTGVSQNPRHKITKRGQNVTFRCDPISEHNRLYWYRQTLGQGPEFLTYFQNEAQLEKSRLLSDRFSAERPKGSFSTLEIQRTEQGDSAMYLCASSSSRAGGYGNSPLHFGNGTRLTVT.

The chain has TRBV3-1 (or the pseudogene TRBV3-2) and TRBJ2-1, with a weak D call TRBD2 (7 bases). Germline CDR1 LGHDT, CDR2 YNNKEL (reference sequence). The CDR3 extends over 17 amino acids. Trimming removed 4 bases from V and 8 bases from J, with 24 bases in between. In DNA, the CDR3 is TGTGCCAGCAGCCGAGGGGGAGGTAGCGGGCGGATGGATGAGCAGTTCTTC. Translated: CASSRGGGSGRMDEQFF.

This chain links TRBV6-2 or TRBV6-3 with TRBJ1-5, with D perhaps TRBD1 (6 bases). Trimming left V 5 bases short and J 6 bases short, with 11 bases between. Germline lookup yields CDR1 MNHEY and CDR2 SVGEGT. The CDR3 consists of 13 residues. CDR3 in amino acids: CASSDQGSQPQHF. CDR3 sequence (DNA): TGTGCCAGCAGTGACCAGGGGAGTCAGCCCCAGCATTTT.

The chain is built from TRBV7-2 and TRBJ2-5, with D perhaps TRBD1 (7 bases). The CDR3 is made up of 12 amino acids. Trimming took off 5 bases at V and 9 bases at J, with 13 bases between the two ends. Germline CDR1 reads SGHTA; CDR2 reads FQGNSA. DNA for the CDR3: TGTGCCAGCAGCCTGGAGGGGGCAGCCCAGTACTTC. It translates to CASSLEGAAQYF.

The CDR3 reads CASSTNAAGATNEKLFF. The CDR3, as DNA: TGTGCCAGTAGTACGAATGCGGCCGGTGCAACTAATGAAAAACTGTTTTTT. The chain joins TRBV19 to TRBJ1-4; D call uncertain. This CDR3 has 17 residues. The germline gives CDR1 LNHDA, CDR2 SQIVND (reference sequence). Trimming shortened V by 4 bases and J by 0 bases, and 15 bases separated the two germline ends.

This CDR3 is CASSPRESTNYGYTF. The CDR3 DNA sequence: TGTGCCAGCTCACCCCGGGAGAGCACTAACTATGGCTACACCTTC. V usage is TRBV18 and J usage is TRBJ1-2; D not resolved. Germline CDR1 KGHSH, CDR2 LQKENI. Between the trimmed V and J ends, which lost 3 bases and 0 bases, there was a span of 11 bases. The CDR3 runs 15 residues.

This clone has just one count. The CDR3 DNA is TGTGCCAGCAGTTCAGGGGCGTATGGCTACACCTTC. Translation gives CASSSGAYGYTF. The chain uses TRBV2 and TRBJ1-2; tentative D call: TRBD1 (6 bases). This CDR3 has 12 amino acids. Germline loops: CDR1 SNHLY, CDR2 FYNNEI. The V end was cut by 5 bases, the J end by 5 bases, with 9 bases between.

The V and J genes are TRBV9 and TRBJ2-2, with 7 bases fitting TRBD2. This CDR3 is 16 amino acids long. Germline V CDR1 and CDR2: SGDLS, YYNGEE. V shed 3 bases, J shed 7 bases, and the junction held 12 bases outside the gene matches. Written as DNA, the CDR3 is TGTGCCAGCAGCGACCCTGGCGGGGGAGGAAACGGGGAGCTGTTTTTT. Protein product: CASSDPGGGGNGELFF.

This clone was seen only once. The chain employs TRBV28 and TRBJ1-4; D is uncertain. CDR1 is MDHEN, CDR2 SYDVKM, per germline. CDR3 length equals 12 residues. The V end was cut by 2 bases, the J end by 13 bases, with 11 bases between. The CDR3 DNA is TGTGCCAGCAGTTTAGTCCGTGCGCGACTGTTTTTT. Its protein is CASSLVRARLFF.

This clone has a handful of counts. The V call is TRBV27, the J call TRBJ2-7, with a possible D match to TRBD1 (6 bases). The CDR3 extends over 15 amino acids. The V and J ends lost 6 bases and 7 bases respectively, with 22 bases between them. CDR1 MNHEY and CDR2 SMNVEV come from the germline V gene (reference sequence). CDR3 sequence (DNA): TGTGCCAGCAGGCTCAATGGTGGTACCCAGGGGGAGCAGTACTTC. Translated: CASRLNGGTQGEQYF.

The chain has TRBV5-4 and TRBJ2-5; 9 positions match TRBD1. This CDR3 has 15 residues. CDR1 is SGHNT and CDR2 is YYREEE in the germline V gene (reference sequence). V lost 4 bases to trimming and J lost 2 bases; unmatched junction nucleotides: 6. CDR3 sequence (DNA): TGTGCCAGCAGCATGGCGGGACAGGGACAAGAGACCCAGTACTTC. Residues: CASSMAGQGQETQYF.

The chain couples TRBV19 to TRBJ2-5; the match to TRBD1 covers 7 bases. Germline assignment: CDR1 LNHDA and CDR2 SQIVND (reference sequence). Losses at the gene ends were 11 bases for V and 2 bases for J; bases not matched to a gene: 8. This CDR3 region has 13 residues. CDR3 DNA sequence: TGTGCCCGGTGGGACAGCTTACAAGAGACCCAGTACTTC. Amino acid sequence: CARWDSLQETQYF.

Details on this clone: Other DNA sequences of this sample code for an identical CDR3. The rearrangement joins TRBV19 to TRBJ2-7; a weak D match, TRBD2 (5 bases). The germline gives CDR1 LNHDA, CDR2 SQIVND (reference sequence). V shed 3 bases and J shed 2 bases, with 8 bases lying between them. The CDR3 has 13 residues. CDR3 amino acids: CASSISGAYEQYF. CDR3 coding DNA: TGTGCCAGTAGTATCTCCGGGGCCTACGAGCAGTACTTC.

The chain links TRBV18 to TRBJ1-2; D remains unclear. CDR1 KGHSH and CDR2 LQKENI come from the germline V gene. V lost 3 bases, J lost 6 bases, and 17 bases lay in between. CDR3 length: 15 residues. CDR3 sequence (DNA): TGTGCCAGCTCACCGTGGAAAGGTGGGCCCAATGGCTACACCTTC. Amino acid sequence: CASSPWKGGPNGYTF.

A word on this clone: Different DNA sequences within this sample yield the same CDR3. This CDR3 is CSGGAGNTEAFF. The DNA of the CDR3 is TGCAGCGGGGGGGCAGGGAACACTGAAGCTTTCTTT. This chain joins TRBV29-1 and TRBJ1-1; TRBD1 is a possible D gene (6 bases). V lost 7 bases, J lost 1 base, and 10 bases lay in between. The germline V gene has CDR1 SQVTM and CDR2 ANQGSEA. This CDR3 is built from 12 residues.

J is TRBJ1-5 and V is TRBV5-8, with a weak D call TRBD1 (5 bases). This CDR3 has 13 residues. CDR1 is SGHTS and CDR2 is YDEGEE in the germline V gene. The V and J ends lost 4 bases and 5 bases respectively, with 10 bases between them. The CDR3, as DNA: TGTGCCAGCAGCCGTGACAGAGATCAGCCCCAGCATTTT. Protein product: CASSRDRDQPQHF.

The chain joins TRBV6-2 or TRBV6-3 to TRBJ2-7, with 7 bases that match TRBD1. Germline-derived CDR1 and CDR2 are MNHEY and SVGEGT. V shed 2 bases and J 7 bases; nucleotides not matched to a gene: 8. The CDR3 sequence is 14 residues long. Here the CDR3 reads CASSYLDRAGEQYF. CDR3 in DNA: TGTGCCAGCAGTTACCTAGACAGGGCTGGTGAGCAGTACTTC.

The chain employs TRBV4-1 and TRBJ1-3; TRBD1 aligns across 10 bases. V lost 0 bases, J lost 4 bases, and 9 bases stayed unmatched. Per germline, CDR1 MGHRA and CDR2 YSYEKL. This CDR3 is 18 amino acids long. The CDR3 loop is CASSQEVAGTGVGNTIYF. The CDR3 region has the DNA TGCGCCAGCAGCCAAGAAGTGGCTGGGACAGGGGTAGGAAACACCATATATTTT.

The rearrangement uses TRBV4-3 and TRBJ1-4; D is ambiguous. CDR1 and CDR2 from the germline V gene are LGHNA and YSLEER. This CDR3 region has 13 residues. Trimming took off 1 base at V and 8 bases at J, with 8 bases between the two ends. The CDR3 nucleotides read TGCGCCAGCAGCCAAGGTGTTTCGGAAAAACTGTTTTTT. Protein sequence: CASSQGVSEKLFF.

This clone was seen just once. The chain combines TRBV2 with TRBJ2-4; D is perhaps TRBD1 (7 bases). The CDR3 totals 15 residues. Germline CDR1 reads SNHLY; CDR2 reads FYNNEI. V shed 5 bases and J shed 0 bases, with 11 bases lying between them. CDR3 coding DNA: TGTGCCAGCAGTACAGGGGACTCAGCCAAAAACATTCAGTACTTC. Translation: CASSTGDSAKNIQYF.

V is TRBV5-1 and J is TRBJ2-5; D gene uncertain. The CDR3 is 14 amino acids. The V gene's germline CDR1 is SGHRS and CDR2 YFSETQ. Trimming cost V 2 bases and J 7 bases, with 15 bases left between them. The CDR3: CASSFNVGPGTQYF. Here the CDR3 DNA reads TGCGCCAGCAGCTTTAATGTCGGCCCGGGGACCCAGTACTTC.